This TCR beta chain was sequenced for a study of technical replicates of blood from several donors. Trimming cost V 4 bases and J 0 bases; bases outside gene matches: 10. The CDR3 runs to 18 residues. Germline CDR1 is SGDLS and CDR2 is YYNGEE. Produced via immunoSEQ multiplex PCR; TCRdb's table is partial and in-frame only. This table holds around 84,000 clones, approximately 94% found once. The origin of this receptor is a human donor in good health. The chain links TRBV9 to TRBJ2-2; 9 bases fit TRBD1. Specimen: T cells isolated from PBMCs. This CDR3 reads CASSPGQGRGTNTGELFF. DNA of the CDR3: TGTGCCAGCAGCCCGGGACAGGGACGGGGTACGAACACCGGGGAGCTGTTTTTT.